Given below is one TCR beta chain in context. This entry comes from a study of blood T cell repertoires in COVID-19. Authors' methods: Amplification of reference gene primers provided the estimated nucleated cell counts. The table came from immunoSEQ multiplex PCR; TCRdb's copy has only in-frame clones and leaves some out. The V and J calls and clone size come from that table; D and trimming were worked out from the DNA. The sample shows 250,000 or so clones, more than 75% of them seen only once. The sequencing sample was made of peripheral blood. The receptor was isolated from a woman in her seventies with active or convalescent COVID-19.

CDR3 loop: CASSSGNYGYTF. The CDR3 region has the DNA TGTGCCAGCAGCTCCGGTAACTATGGCTACACCTTC. This chain links TRBV11-3 with TRBJ1-2; D remains unclear. The CDR3 covers 12 residues. Germline-derived CDR1 and CDR2 are SGHNT and YENEEA. Trimming took off 4 bases at V and 1 base at J, with 4 bases between the two ends.